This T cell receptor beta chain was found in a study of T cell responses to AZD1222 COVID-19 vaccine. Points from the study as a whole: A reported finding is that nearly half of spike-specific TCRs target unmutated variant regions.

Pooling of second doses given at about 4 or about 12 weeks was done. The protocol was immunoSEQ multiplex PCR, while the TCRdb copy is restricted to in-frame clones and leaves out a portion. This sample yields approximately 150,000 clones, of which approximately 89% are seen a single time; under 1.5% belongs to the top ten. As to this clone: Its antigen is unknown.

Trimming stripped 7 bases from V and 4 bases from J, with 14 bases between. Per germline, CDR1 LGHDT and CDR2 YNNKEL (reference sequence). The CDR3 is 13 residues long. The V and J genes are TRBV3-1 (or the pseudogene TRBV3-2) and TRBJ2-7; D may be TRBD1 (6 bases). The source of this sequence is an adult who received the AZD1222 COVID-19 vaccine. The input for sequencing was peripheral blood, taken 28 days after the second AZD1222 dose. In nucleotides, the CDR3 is TGTGCCAGCACAAAACAGGGAAAATACGAGCAGTACTTC. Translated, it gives CASTKQGKYEQYF.